This T cell receptor beta chain was identified during a study of monozygotic twins with inflammatory bowel disease. Study-wide results and caveats: Inverse Simpson values showed less TCRbeta diversity in IBD patients than in their healthy co-twins. Nothing supported a single strong signal or clonotype that was associated with IBD.

Eight distinct reactions (per sample) were used to make the cDNA. TCRdb reprocessed the 5' RACE reads, with one entry per CDR3 protein and no DNA. This listing includes around 450,000 distinct CDR3 sequences. Comment on this clonotype: Its antigen is not known.

CDR3 size: 15 residues. Sequenced input: blood. V is TRBV12-3 or TRBV12-4 and J is TRBJ2-2. This receptor was obtained from a human donor with ulcerative colitis or Crohn's disease, or a healthy co-twin of an affected twin (not recorded which). The CDR3 loop reads CASNKWGGDTGELFF.